Following are 13 T cell receptor beta chains from one sample sequenced in a study of blood T cell repertoires in COVID-19. Data came from immunoSEQ multiplex PCR; TCRdb stores just in-frame clones and leaves some out. Among about 220,000 clones, approximately 83% were seen once, and the ten largest hold 4.8%. The sequencing input was PBMCs or T cells enriched from blood (not recorded which). These receptor sequences come from a woman between 50 and 59 years old who had been exposed to COVID-19.

This chain joins TRBV19 and TRBJ1-1; 10 bases are shared with TRBD1. The V segment lost 4 bases and the J segment 1 base; nucleotides outside the gene matches: 6. The germline V gene encodes CDR1 LNHDA and CDR2 SQIVND (reference sequence). CDR3 size: 16 residues. CDR3 sequence (DNA): TGTGCCAGTAGTAGGGGACAGGGGAGGCCGAACACTGAAGCTTTCTTT. Translating it yields CASSRGQGRPNTEAFF.

The gene calls are TRBV13 and TRBJ1-3; 8 bases map to TRBD1. There are 14 residues in the CDR3. CDR1 and CDR2 from the germline V gene are PRHDT and FYEKMQ (reference sequence). With V trimmed by 4 bases and J by 7 bases, 6 bases remained unmatched. This CDR3 reads CASSSKQGGNTIYF. The CDR3 DNA follows: TGTGCCAGCAGCTCCAAACAGGGGGGGAACACCATATATTTT.

The V call is TRBV7-9, the J call TRBJ2-2, with D hard to call. The CDR3 totals 11 residues. CDR1 SEHNR and CDR2 FQNEAQ come from the germline V gene (reference sequence). V was trimmed by 8 bases and J by 5 bases, leaving 6 bases between them. The CDR3 DNA follows: TGTGCCAGCTTGAGGACCGGGGAGCTGTTTTTT. Its protein is CASLRTGELFF.

The CDR3 coding sequence is TGTGCCAGCAGTAGCCAGGGCACAGATACGCAGTATTTT. Protein product: CASSSQGTDTQYF. The chain is built from TRBV27 and TRBJ2-3; D is unclear. Germline V lookup: CDR1 MNHEY, CDR2 SMNVEV (reference sequence). The ends were cut back, 5 bases at V and 1 base at J, with 7 bases in the middle. The CDR3 is 13 amino acids.

V usage is TRBV6-5 and J usage is TRBJ1-6, with 8 bases matching TRBD1. The CDR3 is made up of 14 amino acids. The trim removed 0 bases at V and 8 bases at J, leaving 0 bases unmatched. Germline assignment: CDR1 MNHEY and CDR2 SVGAGI. This chain's CDR3 is CASSYSTGDSPLHF. The CDR3 region has the DNA TGTGCCAGCAGTTACTCGACAGGGGATTCACCCCTCCACTTT.

V is TRBV19 and J is TRBJ2-1, with D hard to call. Germline assignment: CDR1 LNHDA and CDR2 SQIVND (reference sequence). V lost 3 bases and J lost 4, with 19 bases in between. The CDR3 has 17 residues. CDR3 protein: CASSIIDRRTRYNEQFF. CDR3 coding DNA: TGTGCCAGTAGTATTATAGACCGGAGAACCAGATACAATGAGCAGTTCTTC.

This clone was found many times. Other DNA sequences in the same sample also yield this CDR3. V usage is TRBV30 and J usage is TRBJ1-1, with D perhaps matching TRBD1 (6 bases). The CDR3 has 13 amino acids. V was pared by 0 bases and J by 2 bases, with 7 bases between. Germline V lookup: CDR1 GTSNPN, CDR2 SVGIG (reference sequence). CDR3 in amino acids: CAWSVQGNTEAFF. The DNA for the CDR3 is TGTGCCTGGAGTGTACAGGGTAACACTGAAGCTTTCTTT.

This clone has a handful of counts. This chain uses TRBV19 with TRBJ2-7; a possible D gene is TRBD2 (5 bases). Germline CDR1 reads LNHDA; CDR2 reads SQIVND (reference sequence). The length of the CDR3 is 21 residues. V lost 3 bases and J 3 bases, leaving 33 bases between the germline ends. CDR3 sequence: CASSMSVWSLGGPGGGYEQYF. The CDR3 bases are TGTGCCAGTAGTATGTCTGTATGGTCTCTTGGCGGCCCCGGCGGAGGCTACGAGCAGTACTTC.

This clone came up a few times. The chain recombines TRBV30 with TRBJ1-1, with TRBD1 identical over 9 bases. Germline lookup yields CDR1 GTSNPN and CDR2 SVGIG (reference sequence). The CDR3 runs to 14 residues. Trimming cost V 0 bases and J 5 bases; bases outside gene matches: 4. CDR3 protein: CAWSVGQGGTEAFF. CDR3 coding DNA: TGTGCCTGGAGTGTGGGACAGGGCGGAACTGAAGCTTTCTTT.

The chain combines TRBV19 with TRBJ2-6; TRBD1 aligns across 9 bases. The CDR3 loop spans 17 amino acids. Trimming took 9 bases from V and 0 from J; bases not matched to a gene: 9. The germline V gene has CDR1 LNHDA and CDR2 SQIVND (reference sequence). CDR3: CASSRDRDRSGANVLTF. CDR3 sequence (DNA): TGTGCCAGCTCCCGGGACAGGGACCGCTCTGGGGCCAACGTCCTGACTTTC.

The chain couples TRBV5-6 to TRBJ2-5; 11 bases line up with TRBD2. This CDR3 contains 17 residues. V trimming: 1 base; J trimming: 5 bases; junction bases outside the gene matches: 10. CDR1 and CDR2 (germline): SGHDT, YYEEEE. In DNA form, the CDR3 reads TGTGCCAGCAGCTTGAGGTTTAGCGGGGGGGCCTGGGAGACCCAGTACTTC. As protein: CASSLRFSGGAWETQYF.

V gene TRBV24-1 combines with J gene TRBJ2-7, with 8 bases fitting TRBD1. J was trimmed by 6 bases and V by 2 bases; bases with no gene match: 8. The CDR3 is 15 residues long. Looked up from germline, CDR1 is KGHDR and CDR2 is SFDVKD. CDR3: CATSDSGGNLGEQYF. CDR3 DNA: TGTGCCACCAGTGATTCAGGGGGCAATCTAGGCGAGCAGTACTTC.

The chain uses TRBV7-6 and TRBJ2-5; possibly TRBD2 for D (5 bases). With 6 bases removed from V and 5 bases from J, the gap between germline ends came to 22 bases. The CDR3 has 16 amino acids. From germline, CDR1 is SGHVS and CDR2 FNYEAQ. The DNA of the CDR3 is TGTGCCAGCAGATATACGGGGTCAAGGATGGGGGAGACCCAGTACTTC. Protein product: CASRYTGSRMGETQYF.